This passage covers 5 T cell receptor beta chains from one sample sequenced in a study of breast tumors, draining lymph nodes, adjacent tissues. One entry per CDR3 protein, called by TCRdb with MiXCR from the multiplex PCR reads. The sample contains approximately 170,000 distinct CDR3 sequences, approximately 30% of which appear only once. The lymph nodes were axillary draining lymph nodes from breast cancer patients. Input material: axillary lymph node tissue. These receptors all come from a female donor with breast cancer. Some clones in this sample may be carry-over from other donors' samples.

V gene TRBV12-3 or TRBV12-4 combines with J gene TRBJ2-1; 7 positions match TRBD1. This CDR3 contains 17 residues. The V and J ends lost 7 bases and 8 bases, in that order; junction bases with no gene match: 20. The DNA for the CDR3 is TGTGCCAGCACCCCCGGGACAGCCGGTGCCTTAACGGATGAGCAGTTCTTC. This translates into CASTPGTAGALTDEQFF.

The chain uses TRBV19 and TRBJ1-6, with a tentative D call TRBD1 (6 bases). V lost 8 bases, J lost 5 bases, and 10 bases lay in between. This CDR3 has 13 residues. Germline V CDR1 and CDR2: LNHDA, SQIVND (reference sequence). DNA for the CDR3: TGTGCCAGTTTACAGGGAAATAATTCACCCCTCCACTTT. Amino acids: CASLQGNNSPLHF.

Ten or more counts support this clonotype. The V call is TRBV18, the J call TRBJ1-2; D call uncertain. Germline V gives CDR1 KGHSH, CDR2 LQKENI. Trimming removed 0 bases at V and 4 bases at J, with 12 bases between. CDR3 length: 15 amino acids. This chain's CDR3 is CASSPPGDSVYGYTF. For the CDR3, the DNA is TGTGCCAGCTCACCACCGGGAGATTCCGTCTATGGCTACACCTTC. The whole variable domain, remainder taken from reference TRBV18 and TRBJ1-2, is NAGVMQNPRHLVRRRGQEARLRCSPMKGHSHVYWYRQLPEEGLKFMVYLQKENIIDESGMPKERFSAEFPKEGPSILRIQQVVRGDSAAYFCASSPPGDSVYGYTFGSGTRLTVV.

Ten or more counts support this clonotype. The DNA for the CDR3 is TGCGCCAGCAGCCAAGAGGGGGCCAGGGTTTTTGGCTACACCTTC. Translating gives CASSQEGARVFGYTF. The chain is built from TRBV4-1 and TRBJ1-2; tentative D call: TRBD1 (6 bases). This CDR3 spans 15 amino acids. Trimming removed 0 bases from V and 7 bases from J, with 15 bases in between. CDR1 MGHRA and CDR2 YSYEKL come from the germline V gene.

The V gene is TRBV3-1, the J gene TRBJ2-2, with D perhaps assigned TRBD1 or TRBD2 (5 bases each). This CDR3 has 14 residues. Germline V gene lookup returns CDR1 LGHDT and CDR2 YNNKEL (reference sequence). The V end lost 1 base, the J end lost 6 bases, and 9 bases lay between the germline ends. The CDR3 here is CASSQAGTPGELFF. The CDR3 region has the DNA TGTGCCAGCAGCCAAGCCGGGACCCCCGGGGAGCTGTTTTTT.